These T cell receptor beta chains were read from a single sample in a study of blood T cells in healthy people across ages. From the 5' RACE reads, TCRdb called clonotypes with MiXCR, one entry per CDR3 protein. Here the sample spans under 2,000,000 distinct CDR3 sequences, around 50% being singletons. Sequencing was carried out using blood. The receptors stem from a woman in her 40s in good health. Both conserved end residues are trimmed from each CDR3. A D gene is named only where the DNA matches it firmly.

cdr3_aa d_call j_call v_call
ASSFPQGGDTEAF TRBD1 TRBJ1-1 TRBV6-2/TRBV6-3
ASSYSTGSPLSGANVLT . TRBJ2-6 TRBV6-2/TRBV6-3
SAPGVEKAF . TRBJ1-1 TRBV29-1
ATTAGTRNTEAF . TRBJ1-1 TRBV24-1
ASSLVRTPQETQY . TRBJ2-5 TRBV11-2
AGSYKGAVGYT TRBD1 TRBJ1-2 TRBV12-3/TRBV12-4
ASSQDINRGAYGYT TRBD1 TRBJ1-2 TRBV4-3
ASSTGRQIFTDTQY . TRBJ2-3 TRBV27
SATRGGENYGYT . TRBJ1-2 TRBV20-1
SVALAGRYNERF TRBD2 TRBJ2-1 TRBV29-1
ASRLGQGSSYEQY TRBD1 TRBJ2-7 TRBV6-5
ATRESGQETQY . TRBJ2-5 TRBV24-1
ASSLGTRQF . TRBJ2-1 TRBV7-9
SAWTSSTDTQY . TRBJ2-3 TRBV20-1
ASTPRGRGIYNEQF . TRBJ2-1 TRBV5-6
AGSVVAGGADTQY TRBD2 TRBJ2-3 TRBV9
ASSYSPSESYEQY . TRBJ2-7 TRBV6-5
ASSLSNGGLNEQF . TRBJ2-1 TRBV7-2
ASKGTGAMKNEQF . TRBJ2-1 TRBV28
ASSLSGRANEQF . TRBJ2-1 TRBV5-5
SASRRQGDGYT TRBD1 TRBJ1-2 TRBV20-1
ASSQGTLAGRLHNEQF TRBD2 TRBJ2-1 TRBV4-1
ASSEILALAGGPTDTQY TRBD2 TRBJ2-3 TRBV7-2
ANSRGTGLYTQY TRBD1 TRBJ2-3 TRBV6-1
ASSPTGELNIQY TRBD1 . TRBV3-1
ASSSGDRGLEY TRBD1 TRBJ2-7 TRBV7-2
ASSPYRGTGTDTQY TRBD1 TRBJ2-3 TRBV6-5
ATSDLSRGQENQY TRBD1 TRBJ2-7 TRBV24-1
SARHVTTYNEQF . TRBJ2-1 TRBV20-1
SAEGEGSSYEQY TRBD2 TRBJ2-7 TRBV29-1
ASSLSWGLGADTQY . TRBJ2-3 TRBV5-5
SAEQGSTFTDTQY . TRBJ2-3 TRBV20-1
SANTGRPTEAF . TRBJ1-1 TRBV20-1
ASSYSGPLYNEQF . TRBJ2-1 TRBV6-2/TRBV6-3
SVEGTGGDPPYNEQF TRBD1 TRBJ2-1 TRBV29-1
ASSLDGISTDTQY . TRBJ2-3 TRBV5-1
SVLTGVGADTQY . TRBJ2-3 TRBV29-1